The 32 T cell receptor beta chains listed next were all sequenced from one sample in a study of CD8 T cells in ankylosing spondylitis. Using its own MiXCR run on the 5' RACE reads, TCRdb lists one record per CDR3 protein. The sample gives around 340,000 distinct CDR3 sequences, 20% to 25% of which show up once; around 13% is in the top ten. Material for sequencing was blood, either unsorted or a sorted T cell fraction (not recorded which). Receptors originate from a male donor with ankylosing spondylitis or in good health (not recorded which).

The chain joins TRBV6-5 to TRBJ2-1; no clear D gene. There are 13 residues in the CDR3. V lost 2 bases, J lost 5 bases, and 7 bases lay in between. Per the germline V gene, CDR1 is MNHEY and CDR2 is SVGAGI. CDR3 region: CASSYAGNNEQFF. DNA of the CDR3: TGTGCCAGCAGTTACGCCGGAAACAATGAGCAGTTCTTC.

This clonotype came up many times. The rearrangement joins TRBV4-2 to TRBJ2-3, with TRBD2 matching 8 bases. Looked up from germline, CDR1 is LGHNA and CDR2 is YNFKEQ. The length of the CDR3 is 14 residues. V shed 7 bases, J shed 2 bases, and the junction held 5 bases outside the gene matches. CDR3 sequence reads: CASKASGPTDTQYF. CDR3 sequence (DNA): TGTGCCAGCAAGGCTAGCGGGCCCACAGATACGCAGTATTTT.

In its sample, this clonotype was seen a few times. This chain joins TRBV15 and TRBJ2-2, with D perhaps assigned TRBD1 or TRBD2 (6 bases each). The CDR3 is 19 amino acids. The V gene lost 5 bases and the J gene lost 0 bases, with 22 bases spanning the gap. CDR1 and CDR2 from the germline V gene are LNHNV and YYDKDF (reference sequence). The CDR3 loop reads CATSPDARQDYSNTGELFF. CDR3 in DNA: TGTGCCACCAGCCCCGACGCTAGACAGGACTACTCGAACACCGGGGAGCTGTTTTTT.

The chain combines TRBV12-3 or TRBV12-4 with TRBJ1-5; D ambiguous. The V end lost 1 base, the J end lost 9 bases, and 10 bases lay between the germline ends. There are 13 residues in the CDR3. Written as DNA, the CDR3 is TGTGCCAGCAGTTTAGACCCTTTTGGGCCCCAGCATTTT. Its translation: CASSLDPFGPQHF.

This clonotype was detected a few times. The chain combines TRBV6-5 with TRBJ1-5, with D possibly TRBD1 on 6 matching bases. Germline V gives CDR1 MNHEY, CDR2 SVGAGI. V was cut by 3 bases and J by 7 bases, with 13 bases left in between. The CDR3 runs 14 residues. In DNA form, the CDR3 reads TGTGCCAGCAGTTATAGCCAGGGGAGGCAGCCCCAGCATTTT. Translating gives CASSYSQGRQPQHF.

V gene TRBV5-1 combines with J gene TRBJ1-2, with D maybe TRBD1 (5 bases). In germline, CDR1 is SGHRS, CDR2 YFSETQ. This CDR3 region has 14 residues. The V and J ends lost 4 bases and 4 bases respectively, with 14 bases between them. CDR3 DNA sequence: TGCGCCAGCAGCCGCGGATTTGGGGGCTATGGCTACACCTTC. Translating it yields CASSRGFGGYGYTF. The entire variable domain, with the rest obtained from reference TRBV5-1 and TRBJ1-2, is as follows: KAGVTQTPRYLIKTRGQQVTLSCSPISGHRSVSWYQQTPGQGLQFLFEYFSETQRNKGNFPGRFSGRQFSNSRSEMNVSTLELGDSALYLCASSRGFGGYGYTFGSGTRLTVV.

This clonotype has a handful of counts. The V gene is TRBV20-1, the J gene TRBJ2-7, with D perhaps TRBD1 or TRBD2 (6 bases each). The V end lost 3 bases, the J end lost 2 bases, and 17 bases lay between the germline ends. The CDR3 length is 15 residues. The V gene's germline CDR1 is DFQATT and CDR2 SNEGSKA (reference sequence). This chain's CDR3 is CSARDVGGGTYEQYF. The DNA of the CDR3 is TGCAGTGCTAGGGACGTCGGGGGCGGGACCTACGAGCAGTACTTC.

The V call is TRBV2, the J call TRBJ2-2; 8 bases are shared with TRBD2. This CDR3 has 13 residues. The trim removed 6 bases at V and 4 bases at J, leaving 1 base unmatched. CDR1 is SNHLY and CDR2 is FYNNEI in the germline V gene. The CDR3 DNA follows: TGTGCCAGCAGGGCGGGGGGCACCGGGGAGCTGTTTTTT. This codes for CASRAGGTGELFF.

CDR3 bases: TGCGCCAGCAGCATGGACGGTTTCTACGAGCAGTACTTC. It encodes CASSMDGFYEQYF. The J gene is TRBJ2-7, the V gene TRBV5-1; D not resolved. The V gene lost 4 bases and the J gene lost 3 bases, with 11 bases spanning the gap. This CDR3 comprises 13 residues. The germline CDR1 and CDR2 sequences are SGHRS and YFSETQ.

In its sample, this clonotype was seen a few times. The CDR3 nucleotides read TGTGCCAGCAGAGGGGGACTAGCGGGGGCAGATACGCAGTATTTT. Its translation is CASRGGLAGADTQYF. The chain carries TRBV12-3 or TRBV12-4 and TRBJ2-3; TRBD2 matches 14 bases. The CDR3 sequence is 15 residues long. J gave up 4 bases and V 6 bases, and 3 bases lay outside the gene matches.

CDR3 amino acids: CASSYRSASEQYF. In DNA form, the CDR3 reads TGTGCCAGCAGTTACAGGTCGGCGAGCGAGCAGTACTTC. The J gene is TRBJ2-7, the V gene TRBV6-5, with unresolved D. This CDR3 region has 13 residues. Trimming cost V 2 bases and J 6 bases, with 11 bases left between them. CDR1 is MNHEY and CDR2 is SVGAGI in the germline V gene.

This clonotype was counted a few times. This chain links TRBV20-1 with TRBJ2-7; 11 positions agree with TRBD2. The CDR3 extends over 15 amino acids. With 3 bases clipped from V and 0 bases from J, the junction kept 4 bases outside the gene matches. The germline V gene encodes CDR1 DFQATT and CDR2 SNEGSKA (reference sequence). The CDR3 here is CSARSTSGGSYEQYF. The CDR3, as DNA: TGCAGTGCTAGGTCAACTAGCGGGGGCTCCTACGAGCAGTACTTC.

The genes are TRBV3-1 and TRBJ2-3, with D perhaps TRBD1 (6 bases). The CDR3 contains 18 residues. Trimming removed 4 bases from V and 6 bases from J, with 26 bases in between. Germline V lookup: CDR1 LGHDT, CDR2 YNNKEL (reference sequence). CDR3 DNA: TGTGCCAGCAGCCGAACACAGGGAATAGGACTTCCATGGGATACGCAGTATTTT. Protein sequence: CASSRTQGIGLPWDTQYF.

This clonotype was observed a handful of times. This sequence joins TRBV4-1 and TRBJ2-3, with TRBD2 matching over 8 bases. The J segment lost 5 bases and the V segment lost 0 bases, leaving 16 bases of the junction unmatched. The CDR3 runs 19 residues. Germline assignment: CDR1 MGHRA and CDR2 YSYEKL. The CDR3 protein is CASSQERSSGGLWGDTQYF. The CDR3, as DNA: TGCGCCAGCAGCCAAGAAAGGTCGAGCGGGGGCCTTTGGGGAGATACGCAGTATTTT.

This clonotype has just a few counts. V is TRBV28 and J is TRBJ2-7; no clear D. This CDR3 has 15 residues. V was trimmed by 6 bases and J by 1 base, leaving 16 bases between them. The V gene's germline CDR1 is MDHEN and CDR2 SYDVKM. The CDR3 loop is CASRGDRDSSYEQYF. The CDR3 DNA reads as TGTGCCAGCAGAGGTGACCGAGATTCTTCCTACGAGCAGTACTTC.

DNA for the CDR3: TGCGCCAGCAGCCAAAGGGTCGGAAACACCGGGGAGCTGTTTTTT. Amino acids: CASSQRVGNTGELFF. The V call is TRBV4-1, the J call TRBJ2-2, with D unclear. Germline CDR1 and CDR2: MGHRA and YSYEKL. Trimming removed 2 bases from V and 2 bases from J, with 9 bases in between. The CDR3 contains 15 residues.

The chain recombines TRBV10-3 with TRBJ2-1; 12 bases line up with TRBD2. The CDR3 extends over 16 amino acids. Germline V gives CDR1 ENHRY, CDR2 SYGVKD. V lost 4 bases, J lost 9 bases, and 10 bases stayed unmatched. The CDR3: CAISATSGGLPGEQFF. CDR3 in DNA: TGTGCCATCAGTGCGACTAGCGGGGGTCTCCCCGGTGAGCAGTTCTTC.

This clonotype came up a few times. The chain joins TRBV12-3 or TRBV12-4 to TRBJ2-3; D is possibly TRBD1 (7 bases). Between the trimmed V and J ends, which lost 6 bases and 4 bases, there was a span of 11 bases. The CDR3 runs to 13 residues. The CDR3 DNA follows: TGTGCCAGCAGGGCAGGGGGGTCAGATACGCAGTATTTT. It codes for CASRAGGSDTQYF.

This clonotype was picked up a small number of times. V usage is TRBV4-1 and J usage is TRBJ2-7, with D perhaps TRBD2 (5 bases). CDR3 length: 16 amino acids. Between the trimmed V and J ends, which lost 4 bases and 1 base, there was a span of 17 bases. Per germline, CDR1 MGHRA and CDR2 YSYEKL. The CDR3 region has the DNA TGCGCCAGCAGCCCGCCCCCGGGAAGAAGATCCTACGAGCAGTACTTC. It codes for CASSPPPGRRSYEQYF.

This clonotype was seen a handful of times. This chain links TRBV10-3 with TRBJ2-1, with TRBD2 matching over 8 bases. J gave up 10 bases and V 6 bases, and 11 bases lay outside the gene matches. This CDR3 has 14 residues. Germline loops: CDR1 ENHRY, CDR2 SYGVKD. Here the CDR3 reads CAISVAGTTPEQFF. CDR3 bases: TGTGCCATCAGCGTAGCGGGGACTACCCCCGAGCAGTTCTTC.

The V and J genes are TRBV18 and TRBJ2-7, with D tentatively TRBD1 (5 bases). Between the trimmed V and J ends, which lost 2 bases and 2 bases, there was a span of 22 bases. Per germline, CDR1 KGHSH and CDR2 LQKENI. The CDR3 is 18 residues long. The CDR3: CASSPLYRRRPKPYEQYF. DNA of the CDR3: TGTGCCAGCTCACCATTATACAGGCGGAGACCAAAACCCTACGAGCAGTACTTC.

The table lists this clonotype with a few counts. In DNA, the CDR3 is TGCGCCAGCACCAATACAGAGAGCTCCTACAATGAGCAGTTCTTC. Protein product: CASTNTESSYNEQFF. The V and J genes are TRBV4-1 and TRBJ2-1; D call uncertain. Trimming took off 7 bases at V and 0 bases at J, with 13 bases between the two ends. Germline V gene lookup returns CDR1 MGHRA and CDR2 YSYEKL. The CDR3 length is 15 residues.

This clonotype was counted a few times. V usage is TRBV6-5 and J usage is TRBJ1-3; D ambiguous. The CDR3 contains 14 residues. Germline CDR1 and CDR2: MNHEY and SVGAGI. Between the trimmed V and J ends, which lost 4 bases and 4 bases, there was a span of 11 bases. The CDR3 protein is CASSSAFAGNTIYF. The DNA of the CDR3 is TGTGCCAGCAGTTCTGCCTTCGCCGGAAACACCATATATTTT.

The rearrangement uses TRBV7-3 and TRBJ1-2, with TRBD1 as a possible D gene (5 bases). The CDR3 covers 17 residues. Germline V lookup: CDR1 SGHTA, CDR2 FQGTGA. V lost 9 bases and J lost 3, with 26 bases in between. In DNA form, the CDR3 reads TGTGCCAGAGTCACCAAGAGTACAGGCCCTCCTTACTATGGCTACACCTTC. This encodes CARVTKSTGPPYYGYTF.

This clonotype appeared a few times. The rearrangement joins TRBV7-3 to TRBJ2-7, with 9 bases matching TRBD1. Germline CDR1 reads SGHTA; CDR2 reads FQGTGA. The CDR3 has 14 residues. V dropped 3 bases and J dropped 2; count of bases not matched to a gene: 2. The CDR3 sequence is CASSFNRGPYEQYF. CDR3 DNA sequence: TGTGCCAGCAGCTTCAACAGGGGGCCCTACGAGCAGTACTTC. The full variable domain, completed using reference TRBV7-3 and TRBJ2-7, is GAGVSQTPSNKVTEKGKYVELRCDPISGHTALYWYRQSLGQGPEFLIYFQGTGAADDSGLPNDRFFAVRPEGSVSTLKIQRTERGDSAVYLCASSFNRGPYEQYFGPGTRLTVT.

The chain carries TRBV5-1 and TRBJ2-7, with D unresolved. V was clipped by 0 bases and J by 4 bases, with 14 bases between them. The germline V gene has CDR1 SGHRS and CDR2 YFSETQ. The CDR3 spans 15 residues. CDR3 bases: TGCGCCAGCAGCTTGGAACGGGTTTCCCCTTACGAGCAGTACTTC. Translating gives CASSLERVSPYEQYF.

Ten or more counts support this clonotype. This chain uses TRBV6-1 with TRBJ2-1; maybe TRBD1 (6 bases). Looked up from germline, CDR1 is MNHNS and CDR2 is SASEGT. V dropped 7 bases and J dropped 4 bases, with 17 bases sitting between them. The CDR3 consists of 15 residues. In DNA form, the CDR3 reads TGTGCCAGCACCCCCCCGGGACAAGATTACAATGAGCAGTTCTTC. Amino acid sequence: CASTPPGQDYNEQFF.

Ten or more counts support this clonotype. The V and J genes are TRBV7-9 and TRBJ2-5; D uncertain. The CDR3 runs to 11 residues. The germline V gene encodes CDR1 SEHNR and CDR2 FQNEAQ (reference sequence). Trimming removed 6 bases at V and 2 bases at J, with 4 bases between. The CDR3 DNA is TGTGCCAGCAGTGCTCAAGAGACCCAGTACTTC. This encodes CASSAQETQYF. The full variable domain, in which reference TRBV7-9 and TRBJ2-5 provide the parts outside the CDR3, is DTGVSQNPRHKITKRGQNVTFRCDPISEHNRLYWYRQTLGQGPEFLTYFQNEAQLEKSRLLSDRFSAERPKGSFSTLEIQRTEQGDSAMYLCASSAQETQYFGPGTRLLVL.

This clonotype was counted many times. The V call is TRBV3-1, the J call TRBJ2-2; perhaps TRBD1 as D (5 bases). This CDR3 spans 13 amino acids. Germline V gene lookup returns CDR1 LGHDT and CDR2 YNNKEL (reference sequence). V gave up 4 bases and J gave up 8 bases, with 11 bases separating them. Written as DNA, the CDR3 is TGTGCCAGCAGCCCCACTGGGGCTGGGGAGCTGTTTTTT. It is translated as CASSPTGAGELFF.

The chain recombines TRBV7-9 with TRBJ2-4; TRBD1 is a possible D gene (6 bases). The V gene's germline CDR1 is SEHNR and CDR2 FQNEAQ (reference sequence). V was pared by 6 bases and J by 3 bases, with 15 bases between. The CDR3 runs 15 residues. CDR3: CASSTPAGDKNIQYF. CDR3 coding DNA: TGTGCCAGCAGTACCCCCGCAGGGGACAAAAACATTCAGTACTTC.

This chain links TRBV4-1 with TRBJ2-1; D remains ambiguous. This CDR3 is built from 13 residues. V was trimmed by 2 bases and J by 7 bases, leaving 9 bases between them. The V gene's germline CDR1 is MGHRA and CDR2 YSYEKL. CDR3 sequence reads: CASSQWEGNEQFF. In DNA, the CDR3 is TGCGCCAGCAGCCAATGGGAAGGAAATGAGCAGTTCTTC.

This chain joins TRBV6-1 and TRBJ2-3; a weak D match, TRBD2 (6 bases). Germline CDR1 is MNHNS and CDR2 is SASEGT. Trimming left V 8 bases short and J 0 bases short, with 18 bases between. The CDR3 consists of 16 residues. CDR3 coding DNA: TGTGCCAGCCCCCTTGAGGAAGGGACTAGCACAGATACGCAGTATTTT. The encoded protein is CASPLEEGTSTDTQYF.